The 25 T cell receptor beta chains listed next were all sequenced from one sample in a study of identical twins. TCRdb itself ran the 5' RACE reads through MiXCR, one entry per CDR3 protein. The sample lists approximately 470,000 distinct CDR3 sequences, 14% occurring once. This same sample was also part of a study on yellow fever vaccine responses in identical twins.

The sample comprised CD4+ T cells sorted from blood. These receptors originate from a woman younger than 35 in good health.

This clonotype showed up just a few times. The rearrangement joins TRBV3-1 to TRBJ2-1; D perhaps matches TRBD2 (6 bases). V lost 0 bases and J lost 4, with 13 bases in between. Looked up from germline, CDR1 is LGHDT and CDR2 is YNNKEL (reference sequence). This CDR3 contains 16 residues. The CDR3 coding sequence is TGTGCCAGCAGCCAAGATGGAGGGCCCTCTTACAATGAGCAGTTCTTC. Amino acids: CASSQDGGPSYNEQFF.

This clonotype was counted at least ten times. The genes are TRBV12-3 or TRBV12-4 and TRBJ2-3; D gene uncertain. The CDR3 has 13 amino acids. Trimming took 5 bases from V and 4 from J, leaving 10 bases between them. CDR3 amino acids: CASSPKTPDTQYF. The CDR3 DNA sequence: TGTGCCAGCAGTCCGAAAACCCCAGATACGCAGTATTTT.

J is TRBJ2-7 and V is TRBV7-2, with 7 bases that match TRBD2. The CDR3 covers 17 residues. Looked up from germline, CDR1 is SGHTA and CDR2 is FQGNSA. V trimming: 2 bases; J trimming: 4 bases; junction bases outside the gene matches: 14. The CDR3 loop reads CASSLNFGGSFRYEQYF. The DNA of the CDR3 is TGTGCCAGCAGCTTAAACTTCGGGGGGTCCTTTAGGTACGAGCAGTACTTC.

This clonotype was counted a few times. The rearrangement links TRBV20-1 to TRBJ2-7; TRBD1 aligns across 12 bases. V lost 7 bases and J lost 2; bases outside the gene matches: 6. Germline CDR1 and CDR2: DFQATT and SNEGSKA (reference sequence). This CDR3 region has 14 residues. The CDR3 spells CSVPGQGAPYEQYF. For the CDR3, the DNA is TGCAGTGTACCGGGACAGGGGGCCCCCTACGAGCAGTACTTC.

The chain carries TRBV10-3 and TRBJ2-2; D is uncertain. With 10 bases removed from V and 4 bases from J, the gap between germline ends came to 16 bases. Germline values: CDR1 ENHRY, CDR2 SYGVKD. This CDR3 spans 14 amino acids. The CDR3 sequence is CATSNTVVTGELFF. For the CDR3, the DNA is TGTGCCACCTCCAACACGGTTGTCACCGGGGAGCTGTTTTTT.

This clonotype was seen more than once but under ten times. The V gene is TRBV20-1, the J gene TRBJ2-1; D might be TRBD1 (6 bases). Per germline, CDR1 DFQATT and CDR2 SNEGSKA (reference sequence). V lost 5 bases and J 5 bases, leaving 19 bases between the germline ends. CDR3 length: 15 amino acids. The CDR3 reads CSAPGRDRLNNEQFF. The CDR3 DNA reads TGCAGTGCTCCCGGCCGAGACAGGTTGAACAATGAGCAGTTCTTC.

This clonotype appeared a few times. The V gene is TRBV14, the J gene TRBJ2-3, with a weak D call TRBD2 (6 bases). CDR3 length: 16 amino acids. Germline V lookup: CDR1 SGHDN, CDR2 FVKESK. Trimming removed 0 bases at V and 5 bases at J, with 15 bases between. DNA for the CDR3: TGTGCCAGCAGCCAAGACTACTTCGGGAGTAAAGATACGCAGTATTTT. It yields the protein CASSQDYFGSKDTQYF.

The CDR3 spells CASSTPGPRSYEQYF. DNA of the CDR3: TGTGCCAGCAGTACCCCGGGCCCGAGGTCCTACGAGCAGTACTTC. The genes are TRBV28 and TRBJ2-7; D unresolved. The CDR3 spans 15 residues. Germline assignment: CDR1 MDHEN and CDR2 SYDVKM. Trimming shortened V by 5 bases and J by 1 base, and 15 bases separated the two germline ends.

The chain employs TRBV20-1 and TRBJ2-1; the D gene is possibly TRBD2 (7 bases). CDR3 length equals 11 residues. Trimming took off 6 bases at V and 7 bases at J, with 10 bases between the two ends. The germline CDR1 and CDR2 sequences are DFQATT and SNEGSKA (reference sequence). The CDR3 is CSAGRGNEQFF. CDR3 nucleotides: TGCAGTGCGGGGAGGGGGAATGAGCAGTTCTTC.

The chain couples TRBV7-8 to TRBJ2-1; 9 nucleotides line up with TRBD2. Germline V gives CDR1 SGHVS, CDR2 FQNEAQ. V gave up 1 base and J gave up 7 bases; unmatched junction bases: 5. The CDR3 loop spans 15 amino acids. The CDR3 is CASSLESGRWNEQFF. Here the CDR3 DNA reads TGTGCCAGCAGCTTAGAGAGCGGGAGGTGGAATGAGCAGTTCTTC.

This clonotype was detected only a few times. This sequence joins TRBV2 and TRBJ2-5, with D possibly matching TRBD2 (5 bases). The CDR3 covers 14 residues. CDR1 is SNHLY and CDR2 is FYNNEI in the germline V gene. V gave up 4 bases and J gave up 2 bases, with 11 bases separating them. The CDR3 loop reads CASSGRLPQETQYF. CDR3 bases: TGTGCCAGCAGTGGGCGACTACCACAAGAGACCCAGTACTTC. The variable domain in full, completed from reference TRBV2 and TRBJ2-5, reads EPEVTQTPSHQVTQMGQEVILRCVPISNHLYFYWYRQILGQKVEFLVSFYNNEISEKSEIFDDQFSVERPDGSNFTLKIRSTKLEDSAMYFCASSGRLPQETQYFGPGTRLLVL.

The V and J genes are TRBV5-5 and TRBJ2-1; 9 positions agree with TRBD2. Germline V lookup: CDR1 SGHKS, CDR2 YYEKEE (reference sequence). The V segment lost 3 bases and the J segment 6 bases; nucleotides outside the gene matches: 10. This CDR3 spans 16 amino acids. This CDR3 reads CASSYGTSLGINEQFF. The CDR3 DNA sequence: TGTGCCAGCAGCTACGGGACTAGCTTGGGTATCAATGAGCAGTTCTTC.

This chain connects TRBV5-1 to TRBJ2-2; 7 bases agree with TRBD2. The J segment lost 6 bases and the V segment lost 3 bases, leaving 5 bases of the junction unmatched. The CDR3 runs to 14 residues. Germline V lookup: CDR1 SGHRS, CDR2 YFSETQ. This CDR3 reads CASSSVAGAGELFF. As DNA, the CDR3 is TGCGCCAGCAGCTCGGTGGCGGGGGCCGGGGAGCTGTTTTTT.

Many counts were recorded for this clonotype. V usage is TRBV10-3 and J usage is TRBJ2-7; D gene ambiguous. Germline V gene lookup returns CDR1 ENHRY and CDR2 SYGVKD. V shed 3 bases and J shed 4 bases, with 4 bases lying between them. This CDR3 spans 11 amino acids. The CDR3 sequence is CAISDQYEQYF. The CDR3 bases are TGTGCCATCAGTGATCAGTACGAGCAGTACTTC.

This clonotype was observed a few times. The chain links TRBV27 to TRBJ2-3, with 9 nucleotides matching TRBD2. Germline V gives CDR1 MNHEY, CDR2 SMNVEV (reference sequence). V was clipped by 3 bases and J by 1 base; unmatched bases: 2. This CDR3 region has 15 residues. CDR3 sequence: CASSFVAGGTDTQYF. CDR3 DNA sequence: TGTGCCAGCAGTTTCGTAGCGGGAGGCACAGATACGCAGTATTTT.

The CDR3 coding sequence is TGTGCCAGCAGCTTAGAAGAATTGGGGGGGCGGTATACGCAGTATTTT. Protein sequence: CASSLEELGGRYTQYF. The rearrangement links TRBV7-2 to TRBJ2-3; weak D call: TRBD2 (7 bases). This CDR3 has 16 amino acids. Trimming took 1 base from V and 7 from J, leaving 18 bases between them. Germline CDR1 SGHTA, CDR2 FQGNSA.

For the CDR3, the DNA is TGCGCCAGCAGCTTGGAAGGGCTAGGCGAGCAGTACTTC. Its protein is CASSLEGLGEQYF. The chain carries TRBV5-1 and TRBJ2-7; D not certain. The germline CDR1 and CDR2 sequences are SGHRS and YFSETQ. The V gene lost 0 bases and the J gene lost 6 bases, with 10 bases spanning the gap. The CDR3 has 13 residues.

The chain carries TRBV12-3 or TRBV12-4 and TRBJ2-7; 10 bases map to TRBD2. The CDR3 contains 15 residues. The junction had 3 bases not matched to a gene; V was cut back by 1 base and J by 3 bases. The CDR3 DNA is TGTGCCAGCAGTTTAGGCCGGACTAGCGGCTACGAGCAGTACTTC. It codes for CASSLGRTSGYEQYF.

As to this clonotype: The junction and the germline gene differ at one end; a read error may be behind it. The chain has TRBV7-2 and TRBJ2-5; TRBD2 agrees at 10 bases. The length of the CDR3 is 11 residues. Germline CDR1 reads SGHTA; CDR2 reads FQGNSA. The CDR3 protein is CASSSSSGSNF. CDR3 in DNA: TGTGCCAGCAGCTCCTCTAGCGGGAGCAACTTC.

The table lists this clonotype with a few counts. The rearrangement uses TRBV5-1 and TRBJ2-7; no reliable D call. Germline values: CDR1 SGHRS, CDR2 YFSETQ. The CDR3 contains 15 residues. V was shortened by 0 bases and J by 6 bases, with 16 bases between the two germline ends. The CDR3 sequence: CASSLDLDPIPEQYF. CDR3 DNA: TGCGCCAGCAGCTTGGACTTGGACCCCATCCCCGAGCAGTACTTC.

The rearrangement links TRBV15 to TRBJ2-1; a weak D match, TRBD2 (6 bases). The germline V and J ends were trimmed by 1 base and 6 bases, with 13 bases remaining between them. Germline lookup yields CDR1 LNHNV and CDR2 YYDKDF (reference sequence). The CDR3 spans 15 residues. In DNA form, the CDR3 reads TGTGCCACCAGCAGAGGCGGGGCCGGGTTCAATGAGCAGTTCTTC. The encoded protein is CATSRGGAGFNEQFF.

This clonotype was picked up a small number of times. Here the CDR3 DNA reads TGTGCCATCAGTGAGTACAGAGAAACCTACGAGCAGTACTTC. It yields the protein CAISEYRETYEQYF. The V and J genes are TRBV10-3 and TRBJ2-7; the D is unclear. Germline assignment: CDR1 ENHRY and CDR2 SYGVKD. The CDR3 totals 14 residues. V lost 1 base and J lost 2, with 9 bases in between.

This clonotype was seen only a few times. The DNA for the CDR3 is TGCAGTGCTAGTAGCACCGGGGAGCTGTTTTTT. Translation: CSASSTGELFF. The chain links TRBV20-1 to TRBJ2-2; D uncertain. Trimming left V 3 bases short and J 4 bases short, with 3 bases between. The CDR3 is made up of 11 amino acids. CDR1 DFQATT and CDR2 SNEGSKA come from the germline V gene (reference sequence).

This clonotype was counted only a few times. The chain combines TRBV7-2 with TRBJ2-7; TRBD1 might be the D (6 bases). V lost 5 bases to trimming and J lost 2 bases, with 13 bases between them. The length of the CDR3 is 14 residues. The germline gives CDR1 SGHTA, CDR2 FQGNSA. The CDR3: CASSPGTYTYEQYF. CDR3 DNA: TGTGCCAGCAGCCCCGGGACATACACCTACGAGCAGTACTTC.

This clonotype was seen a few times. The gene calls are TRBV6-1 and TRBJ1-4; the D is unclear. Per germline, CDR1 MNHNS and CDR2 SASEGT. V lost 6 bases to trimming and J lost 6 bases, with 14 bases between them. This CDR3 has 14 amino acids. The CDR3 loop is CASRSTSSHEKLFF. CDR3 in DNA: TGTGCCAGCAGATCCACTTCCAGCCATGAAAAACTGTTTTTT.